This TCR beta chain was recorded in a study of STAT5B mutations in CD4+ large granular lymphocyte leukemia. Germline V CDR1 and CDR2: MNHNS, SASEGT. The CDR3 length is 13 residues. Trimming shortened V by 10 bases and J by 2 bases, and 14 bases separated the two germline ends. Source study methods: A productive frequency of 2.59 x 10-5 was the lowest detectable. Sequencing was performed with immunoSEQ multiplex PCR; in TCRdb, only in-frame clones are kept and a portion is missing. V, J and clone size are taken as reported in that table, and D and trimming were inferred from the DNA itself. The sample lists 23,000 or so clones; less than 80% were seen once.

This rearrangement joins TRBV6-1 to TRBJ1-2; D not certain. The origin of this receptor is a human donor in good health. Material for sequencing was CD4+ T cells from blood buffy coats. The CDR3 nucleotides read TGTGCCACCCGTAGGGATTTAAACTATGGCTACACCTTC. Translation gives CATRRDLNYGYTF.